This paragraph covers one T cell receptor (beta chain) sequence. The antigen it binds to is not known. Base qualities are not provided; no much larger clone lies one nucleotide away. The sample comes from a study of blood T cells in healthy people across ages (dated by TCRdb to about 2015). Notes on the research overall: In model experiments, template switching captured about one uniquely barcoded TCR beta cDNA molecule for every two T cells. To track age-related changes in TCR beta repertoire diversity, the study relied on deep sequencing normalized with unique cDNA molecular identifiers. The donors were split into four age groups: young (average around 17 years), middle-aged (roughly 40), aged (around 67) and long-lived (roughly 88). To avoid experimental bias, donors of different ages were distributed randomly across sequencing lanes. Using the same blood draw, the study looked at two additional independent replicas of 1 million unique cDNA reads for two donors, one aged 18 to 29 and the other aged 80 or older. Study-level results and caveats: As age increased, observed TCR beta diversity per million T cells dropped in a roughly linear way, and a significant reduction was already evident by age about 36. Because profiling used bulk unsorted PBMCs, naive and antigen-experienced compartments could not be compared conclusively. The percentage of naive T cells measured by flow cytometry correlated strongly with observed TCR beta diversity. The long-lived group showed more naive CD4+ T cells, fewer expanded clones and increased TCR diversity than the aged group, suggesting age selection. The CMV infection status of donors was not known, potentially confounding age-related changes in expanded clonotypes. Total diversity estimates from one million sequenced T cells were considered lower bounds and underestimates.

The library came from 5' RACE. TCRdb records Illumina HiSeq 2500 as the sequencer. A second roughly 6 to 11 cycle PCR used a sample-barcoded 5' primer and a J-beta primer mix. A unique molecular identifier was introduced onto each TCR beta cDNA molecule by a template-switch 5' adaptor carrying 12 random nucleotides. Each sample yielded at least 3 million CDR3-containing paired-end reads. All of the RNA was converted into first-strand cDNA using the Mint cDNA synthesis kit, with a TRBC-specific oligonucleotide serving as the primer. After uracil-DNA glycosylase treatment, a first 18-cycle PCR used universal primers M1SS and BC2_uni_R on all cDNA. The authors' pipeline ran thus. Normalization of each sample was performed by random selection of 1 million high-quality reads, each carrying a distinct molecular identifier. Reads with shared molecular identifiers were discarded instead of being binned into consensus sequences. MiTCR, with a Q25 quality threshold and the strictest error-elimination algorithm, was used for CDR3 identification, clonotype clustering and error correction. A nonparametric unseen species model using Euler transformation provided a lower-bound estimate of total TCR beta diversity. TCRdb passed the public sequencing reads through fastp at Q25 and MiXCR, retaining productive beta sequences. For every CDR3 protein sequence, its rows merge into one entry that carries the most common genes and DNA. Here the V and J calls rest on TCRdb's processing, not on the authors' analysis. This sample comprises more than 650,000 distinct CDR3 sequences, 53% of them detected only once. Under 50% of the sample belongs to the ten largest clones.

Donors were 39 systemically healthy Caucasian individuals from Russia aged roughly 6 to 100 years. Each donor gave roughly 9 milliliters of peripheral blood, drawn into EDTA-treated Vacutainer tubes. PBMCs were isolated by Ficoll-Paque density-gradient centrifugation, with at least 6 million obtained per sample. Total RNA was extracted from PBMCs with Trizol reagent, with at least 5 micrograms obtained per sample. For every donor, an aliquot of PBMCs went through flow cytometry to measure the percentages of naive CD45RAhigh/CD27high T cells. The CDR3 has 19 amino acids, counting the end cysteine and phenylalanine. Kept here is only the CDR3 DNA, which spans 57 bases and is read in frame from base 1. Based on the germline V gene, the CDR1 and CDR2 sequences are SGHRS and YFSETQ. The junction shows trimming of 0 bases on V and 5 bases on J, plus 21 bases between the germline ends.

The sequence was obtained from a man of 80 years or more in good health. Material: blood. The chain was built from TRBV5-1 and TRBJ1-6; TRBD1 is perhaps the D gene, given 6 matching bases. The nucleotide sequence is TGCGCCAGCAGCTTGGAGCCCCAAATCCGACAGGCCGATAATTCACCCCTCCACTTT. This gives the protein CASSLEPQIRQADNSPLHF.